A selection of T cell receptor beta chains follows, all from one sample in a study of beta chain features in type 1 diabetes. Clones were sequenced by immunoSEQ multiplex PCR, and TCRdb holds only the in-frame ones, with some missing. This sample has hundreds of thousands of clones, with around 10% found just once. Sequencing was performed on naive CD4+ T cells from blood. The receptors were gathered from a woman aged 18-29 years in good health. Both conserved end residues are part of each CDR3. The D gene is left open where the match is weak. Not all rows give a size; the values are once, few, many and, for expanded clones, a class.

size: few
D: -
V: TRBV4-1
J: TRBJ2-1
CDR3: CASSQGMGSTGYNEQFF
DNA: TGCGCCAGCAGCCAAGGGATGGGGTCTACAGGATACAATGAGCAGTTCTTC

size: once
D: -
V: TRBV7-6
J: TRBJ1-2
CDR3: CASSRELGYGYTF
DNA: TGTGCCAGCTCAAGGGAATTAGGGTATGGCTACACCTTC

size: few
D: TRBD1
V: TRBV27
J: TRBJ2-7
CDR3: CASSLRTGGEQYF
DNA: TGTGCCAGCAGTTTACGGACAGGGGGCGAGCAGTACTTC

size: few
D: -
V: TRBV12-5
J: TRBJ1-1
CDR3: CASGLREGTEAFF
DNA: TGTGCTAGTGGTTTGAGGGAAGGGACTGAAGCTTTCTTT

size: few
D: TRBD2
V: TRBV7-2
J: TRBJ2-7
CDR3: CASSPPGLAGYEQYF
DNA: TGTGCCAGCAGCCCTCCGGGACTAGCGGGGTACGAGCAGTACTTC

size: -
D: -
V: TRBV5-6
J: TRBJ2-1
CDR3: CASSKPYSSLSSYNEQFF
DNA: TGTGCCAGCAGCAAGCCCTATAGCTCACTAAGCTCCTACAATGAGCAGTTCTTC

size: few
D: TRBD1
V: TRBV2
J: TRBJ2-3
CDR3: CASSGQGSDTQYF
DNA: TGTGCCAGCAGCGGACAGGGCTCAGATACGCAGTATTTT

size: few
D: TRBD1
V: TRBV9
J: TRBJ2-7
CDR3: CASSVGWRQGTYEQYF
DNA: TGTGCCAGCAGCGTAGGATGGAGACAGGGGACCTACGAGCAGTACTTC

size: few
D: TRBD2
V: TRBV30
J: TRBJ2-7
CDR3: CAWSVGLAGRAYEQYF
DNA: TGTGCCTGGAGTGTGGGCCTAGCGGGGCGCGCCTACGAGCAGTACTTC

size: few
D: TRBD1
V: TRBV4-1
J: TRBJ1-2
CDR3: CASSQGGLTGAYGYTF
DNA: TGCGCCAGCAGCCAAGGAGGTCTGACAGGGGCCTATGGCTACACCTTC

size: -
D: -
V: TRBV19
J: TRBJ1-1
CDR3: CASSIGRENTEAFF
DNA: TGTGCCAGTAGTATAGGCAGGGAGAACACTGAAGCTTTCTTT

size: -
D: TRBD2
V: TRBV7-2
J: TRBJ2-3
CDR3: CASNKLVGRAPDTQYF
DNA: TGTGCCAGCAATAAACTTGTCGGGAGGGCCCCAGATACGCAGTATTTT

size: -
D: TRBD1
V: TRBV9
J: TRBJ2-2
CDR3: CASSVRGPQNTGELFF
DNA: TGTGCCAGCAGCGTAAGGGGGCCCCAGAACACCGGGGAGCTGTTTTTT

size: -
D: -
V: TRBV4-2
J: TRBJ1-6
CDR3: CASRLLGSSYNSPLHF
DNA: TGTGCCAGCAGGCTACTCGGGAGCTCCTATAATTCACCCCTCCACTTT

size: few
D: -
V: TRBV9
J: TRBJ1-2
CDR3: CASSVGVGDYGYTF
DNA: TGTGCCAGCAGCGTAGGGGTAGGGGACTATGGCTACACCTTC

size: -
D: -
V: TRBV30
J: TRBJ2-7
CDR3: CAWSPGWVLGSEQYF
DNA: TGTGCCTGGAGTCCAGGCTGGGTATTGGGGTCCGAGCAGTACTTC

size: once
D: -
V: TRBV4-1
J: TRBJ1-4
CDR3: CASSQAWASGEKLFF
DNA: TGCGCCAGCAGCCAAGCCTGGGCCTCTGGCGAAAAACTGTTTTTT

size: few
D: -
V: TRBV28
J: TRBJ2-1
CDR3: CASRSDLKQFF
DNA: TGTGCCAGCAGATCGGATCTTAAGCAGTTCTTC

size: few
D: TRBD1
V: TRBV30
J: TRBJ2-2
CDR3: CAWSRDRAVGELFF
DNA: TGTGCCTGGAGTAGGGACAGGGCTGTCGGGGAGCTGTTTTTT

size: few
D: -
V: TRBV5-1
J: TRBJ2-5
CDR3: CASSLGIRETQYF
DNA: TGCGCCAGCAGCTTGGGAATAAGAGAGACCCAGTACTTC

size: -
D: -
V: TRBV5-4
J: TRBJ2-5
CDR3: CASSPRLETGQYF
DNA: TGTGCCAGCAGCCCGCGCCTGGAGACGGGCCAGTACTTC

size: -
D: TRBD2
V: TRBV7-3
J: TRBJ2-1
CDR3: CASSLSREEYNEQFF
DNA: TGTGCCAGCAGCTTAAGTCGGGAGGAATACAATGAGCAGTTCTTC

size: -
D: -
V: TRBV7-2
J: TRBJ2-5
CDR3: CASSPYIPETQYF
DNA: TGTGCCAGCAGCCCCTATATTCCGGAGACCCAGTACTTC

size: few
D: TRBD1
V: TRBV28
J: TRBJ1-1
CDR3: CASSVPGQGLGNTEAFF
DNA: TGTGCCAGCAGTGTTCCGGGACAGGGCCTTGGGAACACTGAAGCTTTCTTT

size: few
D: -
V: TRBV9
J: TRBJ2-5
CDR3: CASSVDWGREETQYF
DNA: TGTGCCAGCAGCGTAGACTGGGGGCGGGAAGAGACCCAGTACTTC

size: -
D: TRBD2
V: TRBV11-1
J: TRBJ2-1
CDR3: CASSSLAELYNEQFF
DNA: TGTGCCAGCAGCTCACTAGCGGAACTTTACAATGAGCAGTTCTTC

size: many
D: -
V: TRBV21-1
J: TRBJ1-2
CDR3: CASMQPNYGYTF
DNA: TGTGCCTCAATGCAGCCCAACTATGGCTACACCTTC